A selection of T cell receptor beta chains follows, all from one sample in a study of T cell changes during pregnancy in multiple sclerosis. Only in-frame clones appear in the TCRdb table, and some are missing; sequencing was by immunoSEQ multiplex PCR. Among approximately 50,000 clones listed, 80% to 95% were seen once. The sample in question was CD4+ T cells from peripheral blood mononuclear cells, obtained after pregnancy. The source is a female donor in good health, enrolled as a control in a pregnancy study. The CDR3 runs from the conserved cysteine through the conserved F or W. D genes are given only for firm matches. The size entry is marked missing in some rows and otherwise reads once, few, many or a size class.

CDR3 protein	CDR3 DNA	clone size	D gene	V gene	J gene
CASSFVPGHENTEAFF	TGTGCCAGCAGCTTTGTCCCGGGACACGAGAACACTGAAGCTTTCTTT	-	-	TRBV12-1	TRBJ1-1
CASSLETGGDYEQYF	TGCGCCAGCAGCCTGGAGACGGGAGGAGACTACGAGCAGTACTTC	-	TRBD2	TRBV5-1	TRBJ2-7
CASSLQYGYTF	TGTGCCAGCAGCTTACAGTATGGCTACACCTTC	-	-	TRBV5-5	TRBJ1-2
CASSPGVSYEQYF	TGTGCCAGCTCACCAGGAGTTTCCTACGAGCAGTACTTC	once	-	TRBV18	TRBJ2-7
CASSQGASGPYNEQFF	TGTGCCAGCAGCCAAGGGGCGAGCGGGCCCTACAATGAGCAGTTCTTC	-	-	TRBV4-2	TRBJ2-1
CASSPFEDTDTQYF	TGTGCCAGCAGCCCCTTCGAGGACACAGATACGCAGTATTTT	-	-	TRBV4-2	TRBJ2-3
CASSSIGTVNTEAFF	TGTGCCAGCAGCTCAATCGGGACAGTGAACACTGAAGCTTTCTTT	-	TRBD1	TRBV7-3	TRBJ1-1
CASTQQQGFTDTQYF	TGTGCCAGCACCCAACAACAGGGATTCACAGATACGCAGTATTTT	few	-	TRBV27	TRBJ2-3
CASSLGTSGGSETQYF	TGTGCCAGCAGCTTGGGGACTAGCGGGGGGTCGGAGACCCAGTACTTC	-	TRBD2	TRBV5-4	TRBJ2-5
CASSLIAGGTHNEQFF	TGTGCCAGCAGCTTAATAGCGGGGGGGACGCACAATGAGCAGTTCTTC	-	TRBD2	TRBV7-3	TRBJ2-1
CASTEGQGWQETQYF	TGTGCCAGTACGGAAGGACAGGGGTGGCAAGAGACCCAGTACTTC	-	TRBD1	TRBV19	TRBJ2-5
CASRKTSTTDTQYF	TGTGCCAGCCGAAAGACTAGCACCACAGATACGCAGTATTTT	once	TRBD2	TRBV2	TRBJ2-3
CASSLGQLYGYTF	TGTGCCAGCAGCTTGGGACAGCTTTATGGCTACACCTTC	-	TRBD1	TRBV7-9	TRBJ1-2
CARKLSGANYGYTF	TGTGCCAGAAAATTATCAGGGGCGAACTATGGCTACACCTTC	-	-	TRBV5-3	TRBJ1-2
CASSFRTGGAYGYTF	TGTGCCAGCAGCTTTCGGACAGGCGGCGCTTATGGCTACACCTTC	-	TRBD1	TRBV7-2	TRBJ1-2
CASSIFPLPQETQYF	TGTGCCAGTAGTATATTCCCCCTCCCGCAAGAGACCCAGTACTTC	-	-	TRBV19	TRBJ2-5
CASSHLRAQDYEQYF	TGTGCCAGCAGCCATCTGAGGGCTCAAGACTACGAGCAGTACTTC	-	-	TRBV14	TRBJ2-7
CAGTTGGGYEQYF	TGTGCCGGAACCACAGGGGGCGGTTACGAGCAGTACTTC	-	TRBD1	TRBV2	TRBJ2-7